These T cell receptor beta chains were read from a single sample in a study of CXCR3-negative and CXCR3-positive naive CD8 T cells. TCRdb re-called the 5' RACE reads and gives one entry per CDR3 protein, without DNA. The sample has some 68,000 distinct CDR3 sequences. The sample consisted of naive CXCR3+ CD8+ T cells from blood. All receptors derive from a human donor in good health. Some clones in this sample may be carry-over from other donors' samples. Both conserved end residues are part of each CDR3.

j_call v_call cdr3_aa
TRBJ1-1 TRBV19 CASSVKGNTEAFF
TRBJ2-1 TRBV2 CASSDPRQGVDNEQFF
TRBJ1-1 TRBV28 CASSSGQGLTEAFF
TRBJ2-1 TRBV6-2/TRBV6-3 CASSLSRDEQFF
TRBJ2-3 TRBV20-1 CSAKRADSTDTQYF
TRBJ2-1 TRBV7-6 CASSPGDLNEQFF
TRBJ2-1 TRBV20-1 CSASSGRSYNEQFF
TRBJ2-7 TRBV7-3 CASSLTQDYEQYF
TRBJ2-3 TRBV29-1 CSVDWSTDTQYF
TRBJ2-2 TRBV2 CASSELVNTGELFF
TRBJ2-7 TRBV7-8 CASSEGTSWEQYF
TRBJ1-2 TRBV9 CASSAADDLAYGYTF
TRBJ1-1 TRBV5-1 CASSLGFEETEAFF
TRBJ2-1 TRBV7-7 CASSLYSSDEPSYNEQFF
TRBJ2-7 TRBV19 CASSIPGTGYEQYF
TRBJ2-1 TRBV7-6 CASSLAPSRGEQFF
TRBJ2-7 TRBV20-1 CSARPQISGASSYEQYF
TRBJ1-2 TRBV7-3 CASSWGQGGVANYGYTF
TRBJ2-7 TRBV29-1 CSVPGRLSLYEQYF
TRBJ2-2 TRBV5-1 CASSLVQGRDTGELFF
TRBJ2-7 TRBV28 CASGDRGGSYEQYF
TRBJ2-1 TRBV29-1 CSVEALDGQFF
TRBJ2-3 TRBV4-3 CASSQDRNGGYTDTQYF
TRBJ2-1 TRBV3-1 CASSQDKRWGYNEQFF
TRBJ2-5 TRBV10-1 CASSDHQGQQETQYF
TRBJ2-7 TRBV7-9 CASSGTVGNSYEQYF
TRBJ2-7 TRBV30 CAWSVLQGAYEQYF
TRBJ1-2 TRBV29-1 CSSTSRGGMVYTF
TRBJ2-5 TRBV4-3 CASSQDFRGQETQYF
TRBJ2-4 TRBV11-2 CASSSDRSPGNIQYF
TRBJ2-2 TRBV7-9 CASTPPGGNTGELFF
TRBJ1-1 TRBV5-8 CASSVDRGNTEAFF
TRBJ1-1 TRBV6-5 CASSYRQWTGNTEAFF
TRBJ1-3 TRBV28 CASSLPAHLGASGNTIYF
TRBJ2-2 TRBV29-1 CSVGQDVRTGELFF